This TCR beta chain was retrieved from a study of regulatory T cells in long-lasting Graves disease. The sample holds a few counts of this clonotype. Construction of TCR beta libraries relied on iRepertoire HTBI primers and on Arm-PCR targeting CDR3 regions. TCRdb re-derived calls from the multiplex PCR reads in MiXCR, one entry per CDR3 protein. The profile covers fewer than 550,000 distinct CDR3 sequences, with about 16% appearing a single time and around 25% taken by the ten largest. The CDR3 has 14 amino acids. V lost 3 bases, J lost 6 bases, and 8 bases stayed unmatched. Germline V CDR1 and CDR2: SGHTS, YDEGEE. Time point denoted: newly diagnosed GD, antithyroid drugs for less than 3 months. RNA extracted from PBMCs served as the sequencing template. These records were also assigned to another study, of T cells in Graves' hyperthyroidism and ophthalmopathy. As that study records: The authors deemed Graves' hyperthyroidism stable absent ophthalmopathy progression within 18 months. The HTBI primer set drove a first-round RT-PCR of the TCR CDR3.

The chain carries TRBV5-8 and TRBJ1-2; 7 bases match TRBD1. This TCR derives from a middle-aged woman with Graves disease. The sequencing used peripheral blood mononuclear cells (PBMCs), collected at new diagnosis, from a patient treated with antithyroid drugs. The CDR3 sequence: CASSWPGTVDGYTF. In nucleotides, the CDR3 is TGTGCCAGCAGCTGGCCCGGGACAGTCGATGGCTACACCTTC.